This is a list of T cell receptor beta chains from one sample in a study of PD-1 blockade in classical Hodgkin lymphoma. Libraries were prepared by immunoSEQ multiplex PCR; TCRdb keeps only in-frame clonotypes and omits some of them. Here the sample spans tens of thousands of clones, around 74% being singletons. The input for sequencing was peripheral blood mononuclear cells (PBMCs), taken before the fourth cycle of nivolumab. The receptors stem from a human donor with classical Hodgkin lymphoma. The CDR3 runs from the conserved cysteine through the conserved F or W. Each record gives: V gene, D gene, clone size, J gene, CDR3 protein, CDR3 DNA. A D gene is named only where the DNA matches it firmly. The size of a clone is reported for some rows only, either as once, few or many, or as a class for expanded clones.

TRBV2,.,few,TRBJ2-7,CASSELWANEQYF,TGTGCCAGCAGTGAACTCTGGGCAAACGAGCAGTACTTC
TRBV15,.,.,TRBJ2-7,CATSRDVGEQYF,TGTGCCACCAGCAGAGACGTGGGAGAGCAGTACTTC
TRBV7-2,TRBD1,.,TRBJ1-5,CASSLIRQGAQPQHF,TGTGCCAGCAGCTTAATCCGGCAGGGGGCTCAGCCCCAGCATTTT
TRBV28,TRBD1,.,TRBJ1-2,CASGTGTGVIGHTF,TGTGCCAGCGGCACTGGGACAGGGGTGATTGGCCACACCTTC
TRBV6-5,.,.,TRBJ2-5,CASSYSSQETQYF,TGTGCCAGCAGTTACTCCAGCCAAGAGACCCAGTACTTC
TRBV15,TRBD1,.,TRBJ1-2,CATSQLQGKNYGYTF,TGTGCCACCAGCCAACTACAGGGGAAGAACTATGGCTACACCTTC
TRBV28,TRBD2,.,TRBJ2-3,CASSSLTSGIGTDTQYF,TGTGCCAGCAGTTCCCTTACTAGCGGGATAGGAACAGATACGCAGTATTTT
TRBV6-1,TRBD2,.,TRBJ2-1,CASSSGTTTNEQFF,TGTGCCAGCAGCAGCGGGACCACTACAAATGAGCAGTTCTTC
TRBV9,.,.,TRBJ2-4,CASSPAGLAKNIQYF,TGTGCCAGCAGCCCCGCGGGGCTAGCCAAAAACATTCAGTACTTC
TRBV11-2,.,.,TRBJ2-3,CASSYQDTITDTQYF,TGTGCCAGCAGCTACCAGGACACGATCACAGATACGCAGTATTTT
TRBV7-8,TRBD1,.,TRBJ1-2,CASSPGQGWPFYGYTF,TGTGCCAGCAGCCCCGGACAGGGATGGCCCTTTTATGGCTACACCTTC
TRBV14,TRBD1,.,TRBJ1-1,CASSQWGQGATEAFF,TGTGCCAGCAGCCAATGGGGACAGGGGGCGACTGAAGCTTTCTTT
TRBV7-2,TRBD2,.,TRBJ2-4,CASSFSAGEAVNIQYF,TGTGCCAGCAGCTTCTCAGCGGGAGAGGCGGTAAACATTCAGTACTTC
TRBV9,.,.,TRBJ2-4,CASSVELGDNIQYF,TGTGCCAGCAGCGTAGAACTAGGGGATAACATTCAGTACTTC
TRBV6-6,.,.,TRBJ2-2,CASSSREITGELFF,TGTGCCAGCAGTTCCCGGGAAATCACCGGGGAGCTGTTTTTT
TRBV6-5,.,.,TRBJ2-3,CASRFTSYRGDTQYF,TGTGCCAGCAGATTTACTAGCTACCGTGGGGATACGCAGTATTTT
TRBV6-5,.,.,TRBJ1-2,CASSYSGDGGYTF,TGTGCCAGCAGTTACTCAGGGGATGGTGGCTACACCTTC
TRBV2,.,.,TRBJ2-1,CASSQDSSSYNEQFF,TGTGCCAGCAGTCAGGACAGCAGCTCCTACAATGAGCAGTTCTTC
TRBV5-1,.,.,TRBJ2-2,CASTDTRNTGELFF,TGCGCCAGTACCGATACCCGGAACACCGGGGAGCTGTTTTTT
TRBV6-1,.,few,TRBJ1-3,CASSVGDTIYF,TGTGCCAGCAGTGTGGGAGACACCATATATTTT
TRBV27,TRBD1,.,TRBJ2-7,CASSDRGRSEQYF,TGTGCCAGCAGCGACAGGGGGCGAAGCGAGCAGTACTTC
TRBV7-9,.,.,TRBJ2-1,CASSPRPGDNEQFF,TGTGCCAGCAGCCCCCGACCAGGGGACAATGAGCAGTTCTTC
TRBV19,TRBD2,.,TRBJ2-7,CASSESMTSSYEQYF,TGTGCCAGTAGTGAATCGATGACTAGCAGCTACGAGCAGTACTTC
TRBV2,.,.,TRBJ2-5,CASKYQETQYF,TGTGCCAGCAAGTACCAAGAGACCCAGTACTTC
TRBV11-2,TRBD2,.,TRBJ2-5,CASSFEKSLGLAGRETQYF,TGTGCCAGCAGCTTCGAAAAATCCCTGGGACTAGCGGGGAGGGAGACCCAGTACTTC
TRBV10-3,.,.,TRBJ2-2,CAISAWGKRPGELFF,TGTGCCATCAGTGCTTGGGGAAAGAGGCCCGGGGAGCTGTTTTTT
TRBV5-6,.,.,TRBJ2-3,CASSSYRQSTDTQYF,TGTGCCAGTTCTAGCTACAGACAGAGCACAGATACGCAGTATTTT
TRBV28,.,few,TRBJ1-5,CASNGVGGDNQPQHF,TGTGCCAGCAACGGGGTGGGGGGCGACAATCAGCCCCAGCATTTT
TRBV28,TRBD2,.,TRBJ2-5,CASSLGTIAGARGKTQYF,TGTGCCAGCAGTTTAGGGACCATAGCGGGAGCGAGAGGAAAGACCCAGTACTTC
TRBV9,.,.,TRBJ2-4,CASSVGGLGGNFKKNIQYF,TGTGCCAGCAGCGTGGGCGGCCTAGGGGGGAACTTCAAAAAAAACATTCAGTACTTC
TRBV28,.,.,TRBJ1-1,CASSLRARFGTEAFF,TGTGCCAGCAGTTTACGGGCCCGCTTTGGGACTGAAGCTTTCTTT
TRBV9,.,.,TRBJ1-5,CASSPYDSALYQPQHF,TGTGCCAGCAGCCCCTATGACAGCGCGCTTTATCAGCCCCAGCATTTT
TRBV5-1,.,few,TRBJ2-3,CASSLGTASSTDTQYF,TGCGCCAGCAGCTTGGGGACGGCATCTAGCACAGATACGCAGTATTTT
TRBV5-1,TRBD1,.,TRBJ2-5,CASSLWTGVQETQYF,TGCGCCAGCAGCTTGTGGACAGGCGTCCAAGAGACCCAGTACTTC
TRBV7-9,.,.,TRBJ2-7,CASSLGPRLNSYEQYF,TGTGCCAGCAGCTTAGGACCGAGATTAAACTCCTACGAGCAGTACTTC
TRBV28,TRBD1,.,TRBJ2-3,CASSYTGTGTDTQYF,TGTGCCAGCAGTTATACCGGGACAGGCACAGATACGCAGTATTTT
TRBV18,.,once,TRBJ2-6,CASSQTGNPGANVLTF,TGTGCCAGCTCCCAAACAGGAAATCCTGGGGCCAACGTCCTGACTTTC
TRBV10-3,TRBD2,.,TRBJ2-1,CATHVSGTTSYNEQFF,TGTGCCACCCACGTGAGCGGGACGACCTCCTACAATGAGCAGTTCTTC
TRBV27,TRBD2,few,TRBJ2-3,CASSLFPSGGSTDTQYF,TGTGCCAGCAGTTTATTCCCTAGCGGGGGGAGCACAGATACGCAGTATTTT
TRBV12-2,.,.,TRBJ2-5,CASRSRTSGSAETQYF,TGTGCAAGTCGCTCCCGGACTAGCGGGAGTGCTGAGACCCAGTACTTC
TRBV2,TRBD1,.,TRBJ1-2,CASSLQGAHGYTF,TGTGCCAGCAGCTTACAGGGGGCACATGGCTACACCTTC
TRBV5-1,TRBD1,.,TRBJ1-3,CASSLEGTGGSGNTIYF,TGCGCCAGCAGCTTGGAAGGGACAGGGGGCTCTGGAAACACCATATATTTT
TRBV29-1,.,.,TRBJ1-4,CSVGSAGQGENEKLFF,TGCAGCGTTGGAAGCGCGGGGCAGGGTGAAAATGAAAAACTGTTTTTT
TRBV7-9,TRBD2,.,TRBJ2-1,CASGLAGAGSYNEQFF,TGTGCCAGCGGACTAGCGGGAGCCGGGTCCTACAATGAGCAGTTCTTC
TRBV7-9,.,many,TRBJ2-3,CASSLGSGRTDTQYF,TGTGCCAGCAGCTTAGGTAGTGGGAGAACAGATACGCAGTATTTT
TRBV2,TRBD2,.,TRBJ2-1,CASRGTSGKYNEQFF,TGTGCCAGCAGGGGGACTAGCGGAAAATACAATGAGCAGTTCTTC
TRBV29-1,.,.,TRBJ1-1,CSVAQSGYPRGEAFF,TGCAGCGTTGCACAATCCGGGTACCCTCGGGGTGAAGCTTTCTTT
TRBV7-9,.,.,TRBJ1-1,CASSLTSLAFF,TGTGCCAGCAGCCTAACAAGTCTAGCTTTCTTT
TRBV28,.,.,TRBJ1-2,CASSSPYRKHYGYTF,TGTGCCAGCAGTTCCCCCTACAGAAAGCACTATGGCTACACCTTC
TRBV6-6,.,.,TRBJ2-1,CASSYSGGGPYNEQFF,TGTGCCAGCAGTTACTCCGGGGGAGGTCCCTACAATGAGCAGTTCTTC